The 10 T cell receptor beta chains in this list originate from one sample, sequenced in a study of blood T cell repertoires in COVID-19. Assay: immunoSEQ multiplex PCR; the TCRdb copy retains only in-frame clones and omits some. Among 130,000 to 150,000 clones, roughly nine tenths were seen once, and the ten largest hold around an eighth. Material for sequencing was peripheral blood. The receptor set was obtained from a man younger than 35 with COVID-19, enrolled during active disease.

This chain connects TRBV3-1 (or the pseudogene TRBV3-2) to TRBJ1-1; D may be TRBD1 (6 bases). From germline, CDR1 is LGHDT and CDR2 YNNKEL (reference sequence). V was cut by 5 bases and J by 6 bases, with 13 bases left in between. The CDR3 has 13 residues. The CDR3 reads CASSFWTESEAFF. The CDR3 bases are TGTGCCAGCAGCTTCTGGACAGAGTCTGAAGCTTTCTTT.

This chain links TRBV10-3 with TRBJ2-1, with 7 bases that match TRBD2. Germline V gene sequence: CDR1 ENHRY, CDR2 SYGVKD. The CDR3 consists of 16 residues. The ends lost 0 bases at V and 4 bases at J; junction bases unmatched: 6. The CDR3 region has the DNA TGTGCCATCAGTGAGTCAAGACTAGCAGATTACAATGAGCAGTTCTTC. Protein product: CAISESRLADYNEQFF.

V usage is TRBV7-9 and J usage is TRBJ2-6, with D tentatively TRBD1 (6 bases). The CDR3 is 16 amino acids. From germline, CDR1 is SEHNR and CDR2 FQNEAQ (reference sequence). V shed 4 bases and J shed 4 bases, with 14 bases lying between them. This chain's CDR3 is CASSSQQGGGANVLTF. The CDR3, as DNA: TGTGCCAGCAGCTCACAACAGGGTGGAGGGGCCAACGTCCTGACTTTC.

As DNA, the CDR3 is TGTGCCAGCAGCACCGGGACAGGGGGGCATATTCAGTACTTC. The encoded protein is CASSTGTGGHIQYF. V usage is TRBV7-2 and J usage is TRBJ2-4, with 11 nucleotides matching TRBD1. CDR1 and CDR2 (germline): SGHTA, FQGNSA. CDR3 length: 14 residues. J gave up 10 bases and V 5 bases, and 7 bases lay outside the gene matches.

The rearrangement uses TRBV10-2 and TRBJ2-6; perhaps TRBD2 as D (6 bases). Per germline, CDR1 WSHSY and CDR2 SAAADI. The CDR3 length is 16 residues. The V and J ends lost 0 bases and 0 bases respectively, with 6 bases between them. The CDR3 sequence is CASSESGGSGANVLTF. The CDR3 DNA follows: TGCGCCAGCAGTGAGTCGGGGGGCTCTGGGGCCAACGTCCTGACTTTC.

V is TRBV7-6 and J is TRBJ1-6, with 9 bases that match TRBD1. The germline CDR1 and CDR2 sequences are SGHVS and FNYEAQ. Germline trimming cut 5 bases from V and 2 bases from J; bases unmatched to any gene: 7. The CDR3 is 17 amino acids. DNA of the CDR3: TGTGCCAGCAGCCCCCGGACAGGGGACCCCTATAATTCACCCCTCCACTTT. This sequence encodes CASSPRTGDPYNSPLHF.

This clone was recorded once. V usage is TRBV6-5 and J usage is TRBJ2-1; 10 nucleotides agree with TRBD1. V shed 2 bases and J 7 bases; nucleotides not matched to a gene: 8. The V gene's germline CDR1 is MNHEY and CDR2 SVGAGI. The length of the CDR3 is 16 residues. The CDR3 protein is CASSYPRQGAGNEQFF. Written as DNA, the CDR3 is TGTGCCAGCAGTTACCCAAGACAGGGGGCGGGGAATGAGCAGTTCTTC.

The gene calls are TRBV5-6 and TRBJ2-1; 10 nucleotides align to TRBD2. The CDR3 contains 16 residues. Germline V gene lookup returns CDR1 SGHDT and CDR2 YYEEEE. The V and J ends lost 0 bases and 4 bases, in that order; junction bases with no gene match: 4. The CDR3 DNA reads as TGTGCCAGCAGCTTGGGACTAGCGGGTCTTTACAATGAGCAGTTCTTC. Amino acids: CASSLGLAGLYNEQFF.

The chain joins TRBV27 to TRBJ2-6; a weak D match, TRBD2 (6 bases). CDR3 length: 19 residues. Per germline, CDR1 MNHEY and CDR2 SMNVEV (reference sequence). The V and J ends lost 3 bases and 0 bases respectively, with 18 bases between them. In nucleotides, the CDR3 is TGTGCCAGCAGTTTCGGGGGAGGAAGGAGCTACTCTGGGGCCAACGTCCTGACTTTC. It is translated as CASSFGGGRSYSGANVLTF.

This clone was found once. The CDR3, as DNA: TGTGCCAGTAGTGAGCGGGAGGGCCTTGGGGCCAACGTCCTGACTTTC. It codes for CASSEREGLGANVLTF. The rearrangement links TRBV19 to TRBJ2-6, with 10 bases matching TRBD2. With 5 bases clipped from V and 3 bases from J, the junction kept 4 bases outside the gene matches. Germline lookup yields CDR1 LNHDA and CDR2 SQIVND (reference sequence). The CDR3 spans 16 residues.